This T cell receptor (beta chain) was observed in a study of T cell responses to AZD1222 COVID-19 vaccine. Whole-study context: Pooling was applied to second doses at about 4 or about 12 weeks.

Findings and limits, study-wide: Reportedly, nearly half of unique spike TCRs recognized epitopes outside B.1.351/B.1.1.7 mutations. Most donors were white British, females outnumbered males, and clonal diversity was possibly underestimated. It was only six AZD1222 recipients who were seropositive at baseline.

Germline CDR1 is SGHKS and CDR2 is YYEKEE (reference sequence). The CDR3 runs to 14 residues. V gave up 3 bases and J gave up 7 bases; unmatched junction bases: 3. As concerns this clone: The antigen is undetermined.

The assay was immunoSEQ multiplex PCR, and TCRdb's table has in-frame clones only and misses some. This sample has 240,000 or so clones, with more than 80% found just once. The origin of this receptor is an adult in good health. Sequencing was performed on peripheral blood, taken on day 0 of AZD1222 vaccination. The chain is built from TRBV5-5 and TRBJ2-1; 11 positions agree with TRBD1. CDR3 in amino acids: CASSSGTGGNEQFF. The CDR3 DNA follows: TGTGCCAGCAGCTCCGGGACAGGGGGGAATGAGCAGTTCTTC.